This T cell receptor (beta chain) was found in a study of blood T cells in healthy people across ages (dated by TCRdb to 2014 to 2015). Background on the whole study: In model experiments, template switching captured roughly one uniquely barcoded TCR beta cDNA molecule for every two T cells. The donors were split into four age groups: young (average roughly 15 years), middle-aged (roughly 39), aged (over 55) and long-lived (under 90). Using the same blood draw, the study looked at two additional independent replicas of 1 million unique cDNA reads for two donors, one aged 18 to 29 and the other aged 80 or older. Age-related changes in TCR beta repertoire diversity were measured in the study by deep sequencing normalized with unique cDNA molecular identifiers.

Germline trimming: 3 bases from V, 0 bases from J; junction bases outside gene matches: 5. Sequences DFQATT (CDR1) and SNEGSKA (CDR2) are obtained from the germline V gene (reference sequence). The CDR3 contains 16 residues, cysteine and phenylalanine counted. Only the CDR3 portion is preserved as DNA: 48 bases, with reading frame beginning at the first base. Details on this clonotype: The antigen it binds to is not known. Base-call qualities are not available, and no considerably larger clone is one nucleotide away.

Donors were around 37 systemically healthy Caucasian individuals from Russia aged roughly 6 to 100 years. Approximately 10 milliliters of peripheral blood were collected from each donor into EDTA-treated Vacutainer tubes. PBMCs were isolated by Ficoll-Paque density-gradient centrifugation, with at least 6 million obtained per sample. Total RNA, at least 6 micrograms per sample, was extracted from PBMCs with Trizol reagent. Naive CD45RAhigh/CD27high T cell percentages were measured by flow cytometry on a PBMC aliquot from every donor. Study-level results and caveats: Because donor CMV infection status was unknown, age-related changes in expanded clonotypes were potentially confounded. Total diversity estimates from one million sequenced T cells were considered lower bounds and underestimates. The percentage of naive T cells measured by flow cytometry correlated strongly with observed TCR beta diversity. Since profiling was done on bulk unsorted PBMCs, naive and antigen-experienced compartments could not be conclusively compared. As age increased, observed TCR beta diversity per million T cells dropped in a roughly linear way, and a significant reduction was already evident by age 40. Compared with the aged group, the long-lived group had more naive CD4+ T cells, fewer expanded clones and increased TCR diversity, a pattern suggesting age selection.

Libraries were made using 5' RACE. These reads were obtained on an Illumina HiSeq 2500. A second PCR of roughly 7 to 11 cycles was performed with a sample-barcoded 5' primer and a J-beta primer mix. A template-switch 5' adaptor carrying 12 random nucleotides introduced a unique molecular identifier onto each TCR beta cDNA molecule. At least 2.5 million CDR3-containing paired-end reads were obtained from each sample. First-strand cDNA was synthesized from all RNA with the Mint cDNA synthesis kit, primed by a TRBC-specific oligonucleotide. Following uracil-DNA glycosylase treatment, a first 18-cycle PCR with universal primers M1SS and BC2_uni_R was performed on all cDNA. In the source study's methods: Each sample was normalized by randomly selecting 1 million high-quality reads, each carrying a distinct molecular identifier. Instead of being binned into consensus sequences, reads that shared molecular identifiers were thrown out. CDR3 identification, clonotype clustering and error correction used MiTCR with a Q25 quality threshold and the strictest error-elimination algorithm. A nonparametric unseen species model with Euler transformation was used to estimate lower-bound total TCR beta diversity. TCRdb reprocessed the public reads (quality trimming at Q25 with fastp, clone calling with MiXCR) and kept in-frame beta chains. Rows with one shared CDR3 protein collapse into an entry with the most common genes and DNA. In this record, the V and J calls reflect TCRdb's handling and not the investigators' own analysis. The sample table contains roughly 800,000 distinct CDR3 sequences; only one count was recorded for approximately 25% of them. The ten largest clones take up roughly 3.5% of the sample.

This sample also belongs to another study, concerning T cells of mothers and their children. The other study reports the following: Nine systemically healthy Caucasian individuals, comprising three mothers and their six children, were included as donors. cDNA synthesis used all of the extracted RNA, with approximately 1.4 ug of RNA in each 15 ul reaction. In the second PCR, the M1S primer introduced both the sample barcodes and 2-4 random nucleotides. Each mother yielded over 10 million TCR beta CDR3 reads and each child roughly 3 million reads. In both related and unrelated pairs, thymic selection shapes the output of TCR recombination in a similar way, with inherited differences having only a minor effect. Normalized repertoire overlap was always slightly but never significantly higher in related than unrelated mother-child pairs. No persistent microchimeric T cell clones were detected, at a sensitivity of roughly 100 clones per million clonotypes. The study used deep NGS to compare TCR beta repertoires of mothers and children, seeking features distinguishing related mother-child pairs from unrelated individuals. On average, the children were roughly 10 +/- 4 years old, while the mothers were approximately 41 +/- 4 years old. After adapter ligation was performed with NEBNext reagents, the libraries were sequenced on an Illumina HiSeq 2000 with 100+100 nt paired-end reads. To avoid cross-contamination, the mother libraries and the child libraries were prepared a month apart and sequenced in separate runs. For each donor, somewhere between about 500,000 and 2,300,000 distinct TCR beta clonotypes were identified. Naive TCR beta clonotypes were estimated from low-frequency clonotypes matched to each donor's FACS-determined naive share, without sorting.

The specimen sequenced was blood. The chain is made from TRBV20-1 and TRBJ2-1, with 10 bases matching TRBD2. The TCR originated in a boy between 5 and 17 years old in good health. The CDR3 region has the sequence CSASTSGVSSYNEQFF. In nucleotide form, the sequence is TGCAGTGCTAGCACTAGCGGGGTTAGCTCCTACAATGAGCAGTTCTTC.